This TCR beta chain was found in a study of identical twins. TCRdb recomputed calls from the 5' RACE reads with MiXCR, one row per CDR3 protein. The repertoire holds hundreds of thousands of distinct CDR3 sequences, with roughly 18% as singletons. Comment on this clonotype: Its specificity is not known.

This CDR3 comprises 15 residues. Per germline, CDR1 SGDLS and CDR2 YYNGEE. V dropped 0 bases and J dropped 5 bases, with 15 bases sitting between them. Study-wide points: Findings depended on cross-sectional statistics rather than tracking the same donors.

A further study also used this sample, focusing on T cells expressing NK-cell markers. That report notes: The study did not resolve the HCMV specificity of expanded NKG2C+ T cell clones.

The sample was PBMCs. The TCR sequence derives from a woman in her late teens or twenties in good health. V usage is TRBV9 and J usage is TRBJ2-7, with D possibly matching TRBD2 (5 bases). This chain's CDR3 is CASSVGASRGHEQYF. As DNA, the CDR3 is TGTGCCAGCAGCGTAGGGGCCTCCCGGGGTCACGAGCAGTACTTC.